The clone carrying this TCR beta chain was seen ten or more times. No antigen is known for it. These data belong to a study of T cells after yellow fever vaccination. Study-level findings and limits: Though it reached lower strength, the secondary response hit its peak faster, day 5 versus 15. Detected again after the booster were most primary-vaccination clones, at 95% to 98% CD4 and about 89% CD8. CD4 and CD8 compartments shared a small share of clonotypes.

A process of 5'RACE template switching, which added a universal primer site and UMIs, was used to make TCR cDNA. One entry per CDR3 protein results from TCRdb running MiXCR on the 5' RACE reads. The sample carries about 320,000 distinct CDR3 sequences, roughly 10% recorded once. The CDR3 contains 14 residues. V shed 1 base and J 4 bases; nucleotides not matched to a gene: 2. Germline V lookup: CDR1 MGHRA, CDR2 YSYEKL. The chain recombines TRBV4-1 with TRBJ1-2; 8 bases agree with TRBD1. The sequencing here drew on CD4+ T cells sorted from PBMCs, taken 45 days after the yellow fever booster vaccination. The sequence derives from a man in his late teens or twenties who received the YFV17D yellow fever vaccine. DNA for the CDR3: TGCGCCAGCAGCCAAGCGGGACAGGTCTATGGCTACACCTTC. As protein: CASSQAGQVYGYTF.